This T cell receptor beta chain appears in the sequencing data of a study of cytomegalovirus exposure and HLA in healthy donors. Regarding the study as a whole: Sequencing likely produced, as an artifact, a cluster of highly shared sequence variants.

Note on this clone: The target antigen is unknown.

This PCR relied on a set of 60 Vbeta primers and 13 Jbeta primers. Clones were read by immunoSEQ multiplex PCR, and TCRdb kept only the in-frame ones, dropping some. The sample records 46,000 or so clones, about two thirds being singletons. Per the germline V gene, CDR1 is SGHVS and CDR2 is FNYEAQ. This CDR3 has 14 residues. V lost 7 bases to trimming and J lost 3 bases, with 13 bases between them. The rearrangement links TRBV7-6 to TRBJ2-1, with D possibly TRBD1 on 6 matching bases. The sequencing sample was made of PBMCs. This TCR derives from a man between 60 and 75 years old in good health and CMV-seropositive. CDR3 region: CASTPGHSYNEQFF. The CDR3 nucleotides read TGTGCCAGCACCCCGGGACACAGCTACAATGAGCAGTTCTTC.